This T cell receptor beta chain is drawn from a study of shared clonotypes between healthy human individuals. TCRdb's table, derived via immunoSEQ multiplex PCR, lists solely in-frame clones and lacks some. The sample lists 2 million to 2.5 million clones, over 85% occurring once. Turning to this clone: Antigen unknown.

Study observations and caveats: The expectation was that sequencing depth would affect clonotype sharing among donors.

Germline assignment: CDR1 SGHVS and CDR2 FNYEAQ. V lost 1 base and J lost 3, with 31 bases in between. This CDR3 contains 22 residues. The chain is built from TRBV7-6 and TRBJ1-5; tentatively, D is TRBD1 (6 bases). Sequencing was carried out using naive CD4+ T cells from PBMCs. The sample's subset: CD45RA+ positively selected. The sequence was obtained from a man younger than 35 in good health. Some clones in this sample may be carry-over from other donors' samples. CDR3 coding DNA: TGTGCCAGCAGCTTAGTAATGGAGCCGCAGACCCACCACAGGGCAGCCAATCAGCCCCAGCATTTT. This sequence encodes CASSLVMEPQTHHRAANQPQHF.